Here is one T cell receptor (beta chain) with its context. This entry belongs to a study of cytomegalovirus exposure and HLA in healthy donors. The CDR3 has 15 amino acids. Per germline, CDR1 SGHRS and CDR2 YFSETQ. With 2 bases removed from V and 5 bases from J, the gap between germline ends came to 17 bases. The PCR had 60 Vbeta and 13 Jbeta primers. Sequenced by immunoSEQ multiplex PCR; TCRdb stores in-frame clones only, minus some. The sample lists around 110,000 clones, roughly 68% occurring once. The material sequenced was PBMCs. The clonotype originates from a woman aged 25-40 years in good health and CMV-seronegative. V usage is TRBV5-1 and J usage is TRBJ2-7, with D maybe TRBD1 (6 bases). The CDR3 region is CASSLLQGIKNEQYF. The CDR3 DNA follows: TGCGCCAGCAGCTTACTACAGGGCATCAAGAACGAGCAGTACTTC.